This T cell receptor beta chain was sequenced for a study of T-cell reconstitution after alpha-beta-depleted transplantation in children. Unique molecular identifiers were incorporated into the prepared TCRbeta library. TCRdb re-analysed the PCR reads in MiXCR, keeping a single row per CDR3 protein. The table shows approximately 400,000 distinct CDR3 sequences, with about 11% occurring only once. Germline CDR1 MNHEY, CDR2 SVGEGT. J gave up 4 bases and V 8 bases, and 16 bases lay outside the gene matches. CDR3 size: 17 residues. This chain connects TRBV6-2 or TRBV6-3 to TRBJ2-1; 8 positions match TRBD2. The source is a human donor who donated a stem cell graft to a child with acute myeloid leukemia. Sequences were derived from PBMCs from the stem cell graft donor, sampled from the stem cell graft. CDR3 region: CASLGGLAGLSYNEQFF. CDR3 coding DNA: TGTGCCAGCCTAGGAGGGCTAGCGGGCCTTTCATACAATGAGCAGTTCTTC.